Given below is one T cell receptor (beta chain) in context. The antigen is not known. This entry comes from a study of shared clonotypes between healthy human individuals. The data were produced by immunoSEQ multiplex PCR, yet TCRdb's version contains in-frame clones alone and is incomplete. The repertoire holds some 2.4 million clones, with approximately 93% as singletons. Study-wide points: The low donor count limited represented genetic and exposure-history diversity.

This sequence originates from a man between 18 and 35 years old in good health. Some clones in this sample may be carry-over from other donors' samples. The material sequenced was naive CD4+ T cells from PBMCs. Subset denoted: CD45RA+ positively selected.

CDR3 in amino acids: CASSSRVGTGSPPNTGELFF. The DNA for the CDR3 is TGTGCCAGCAGCTCCCGAGTTGGGACAGGGTCCCCGCCGAACACCGGGGAGCTGTTTTTT. The V gene is TRBV7-6, the J gene TRBJ2-2, with 9 bases matching TRBD1. Trimming at V came to 4 bases and at J to 0 bases, leaving 15 bases not matched to a gene. In germline, CDR1 is SGHVS, CDR2 FNYEAQ. This CDR3 spans 20 amino acids.